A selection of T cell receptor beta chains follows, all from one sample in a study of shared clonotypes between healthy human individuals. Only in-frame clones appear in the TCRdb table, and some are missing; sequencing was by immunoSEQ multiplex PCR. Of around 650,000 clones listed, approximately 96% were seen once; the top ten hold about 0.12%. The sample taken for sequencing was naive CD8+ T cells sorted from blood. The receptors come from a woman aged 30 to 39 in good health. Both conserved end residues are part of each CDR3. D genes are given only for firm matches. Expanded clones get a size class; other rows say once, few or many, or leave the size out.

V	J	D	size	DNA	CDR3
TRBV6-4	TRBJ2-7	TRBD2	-	TGTGCCGACTATCCGAGCGGGGCCAGCTCCTACGAGCAGTACTTC	CADYPSGASSYEQYF
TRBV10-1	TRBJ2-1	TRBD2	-	TGCGCCAGCAGTGTTAGTCCTAGCGGGTCATACAATGAGCAGTTCTTC	CASSVSPSGSYNEQFF
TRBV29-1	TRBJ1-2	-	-	TGCAGCGTTGAAGATGAGGACAGTAACTATGGCTACACCTTC	CSVEDEDSNYGYTF
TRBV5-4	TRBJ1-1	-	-	TGTGCCAGCAGCTCAGGGGCGAACACTGAAGCTTTCTTT	CASSSGANTEAFF
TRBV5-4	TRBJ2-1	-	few	TGTGCCAGTGCGGGGCGCGATGAGCAGTTCTTC	CASAGRDEQFF
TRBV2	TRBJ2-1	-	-	TGTGCCAGCAGCGGGTCGAAGGGCTACAATGAGCAGTTCTTC	CASSGSKGYNEQFF
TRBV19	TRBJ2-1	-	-	TGTGCCAGTAGTATAGCCTTCAATGAGCAGTTCTTC	CASSIAFNEQFF
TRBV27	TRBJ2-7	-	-	TGTGCCAGCAGTATCAGGGTCGGGCTGAACGAGCAGTACTTC	CASSIRVGLNEQYF
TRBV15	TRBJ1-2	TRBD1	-	TGTGCCACCAGCAGAGAGACAGGGGGCAACTATGGCTACACCTTC	CATSRETGGNYGYTF
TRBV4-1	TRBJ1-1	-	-	TGCGCCAGCAGCCAAGATCGGGCAGGTCGAACTGAAGCTTTCTTT	CASSQDRAGRTEAFF
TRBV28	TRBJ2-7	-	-	TGTGCCAGCGGACCTTACAGGGCCCGCTCCTACGAGCAGTACTTC	CASGPYRARSYEQYF
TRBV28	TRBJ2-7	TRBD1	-	TGTGCCAGCCACCCGGGACAGGGGTTCCACGAGCAGTACTTC	CASHPGQGFHEQYF
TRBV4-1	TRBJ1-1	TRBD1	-	TGCGCCAGCAGCCAAACGGACAGGGTGAACACTGAAGCTTTCTTT	CASSQTDRVNTEAFF
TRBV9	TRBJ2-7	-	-	TGTGCCAGCAGCGGGGGGCAGTCCTACGAGCAGTACTTC	CASSGGQSYEQYF
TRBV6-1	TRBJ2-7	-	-	TGTGCCAGCAGTGATTATCCGGCCGAGCAGTACTTC	CASSDYPAEQYF
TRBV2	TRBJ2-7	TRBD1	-	TGTGCCAAAGGACAGGGGGGGTCGGACGAGCAGTACTTC	CAKGQGGSDEQYF
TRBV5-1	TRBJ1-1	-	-	TGCGCCAGCAGCTTGGAAGGTGGCCAATCGAACACTGAAGCTTTCTTT	CASSLEGGQSNTEAFF
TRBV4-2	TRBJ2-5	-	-	TGTGCCAGCAGCCAAGTACTAGGGATTCAAGAGACCCAGTACTTC	CASSQVLGIQETQYF
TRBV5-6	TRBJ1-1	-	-	TGTGCCAGCAGCCTGGGGCGGTTAGAAGCTTTCTTT	CASSLGRLEAFF
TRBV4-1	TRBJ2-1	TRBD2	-	TGCGCCAGCAGCCAAGATTGGGCTAGCGGGAGTCGGAATGAGCAGTTCTTC	CASSQDWASGSRNEQFF
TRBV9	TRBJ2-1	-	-	TGTGCCAGCAGCGTAGCCCCGACTAGCAGGGGTGATGAGCAGTTCTTC	CASSVAPTSRGDEQFF
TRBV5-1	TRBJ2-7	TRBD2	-	TGCGCCAGCAGCTCGGGACTAGCGGAGCAGTACTTC	CASSSGLAEQYF
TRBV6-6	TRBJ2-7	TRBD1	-	TGTGCCAGCAGTCCTGGGGACAGGGCCGGCTACGAGCAGTACTTC	CASSPGDRAGYEQYF
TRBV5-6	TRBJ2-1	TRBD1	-	TGTGCCAGCAGTTCCGGGACAGAGAGCTCCTACAATGAGCAGTTCTTC	CASSSGTESSYNEQFF
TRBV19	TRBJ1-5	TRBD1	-	TGTGCCAGTAGATCTACAGGGGTCCGTCAGCCCCAGCATTTT	CASRSTGVRQPQHF
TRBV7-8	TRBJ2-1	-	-	TGTGCCAGCAGCTTACCAGAGAGCAATGAGCAGTTCTTC	CASSLPESNEQFF
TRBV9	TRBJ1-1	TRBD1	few	TGTGCCAGCAGCGGACAGGGGCCTGAAGCTTTCTTT	CASSGQGPEAFF
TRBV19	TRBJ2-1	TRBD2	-	TGTGCCAGTAGTCGGTCTAGCGGGAGTTCAAATGAGCAGTTCTTC	CASSRSSGSSNEQFF
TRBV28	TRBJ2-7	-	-	TGTGCCAGCAGTTTAATGGGCAGCTTGGGCGCCTACGAGCAGTACTTC	CASSLMGSLGAYEQYF
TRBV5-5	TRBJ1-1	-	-	TGTGCCAGCACCTATAGACCGACGAACACTGAAGCTTTCTTT	CASTYRPTNTEAFF
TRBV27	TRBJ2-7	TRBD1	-	TGTGCCAGCAGTCCACGGGACAGGGCTTACTACGAGCAGTACTTC	CASSPRDRAYYEQYF
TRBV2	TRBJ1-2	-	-	TGTGCCAGCAGTGGGGACTTTAACTATGGCTACACCTTC	CASSGDFNYGYTF
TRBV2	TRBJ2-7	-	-	TGTGCCAGCAGTGACGGGGACACGGACCGGGAGCAGTACTTC	CASSDGDTDREQYF
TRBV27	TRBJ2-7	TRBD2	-	TGTGCCAGCAGTCGCACATTAGCGGGAGGGTCCTACGAGCAGTACTTC	CASSRTLAGGSYEQYF
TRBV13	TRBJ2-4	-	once	TGTGCCAGCAGCTTAGAGGGACGAGAAAGAGGAAACATTCAGTACTTC	CASSLEGRERGNIQYF
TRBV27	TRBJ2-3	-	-	TGTGCCAGCAGTCAAGGTTTAAACAGGGCTACAGATACGCAGTATTTT	CASSQGLNRATDTQYF
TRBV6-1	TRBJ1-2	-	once	TGTGCCAGCGGCGGGGCCGCGTATGGCTACACCTTC	CASGGAAYGYTF
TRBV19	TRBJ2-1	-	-	TGTGCCAGTAGTATGGTCGTGGGAGAGAGCTCCTACAATGAGCAGTTCTTC	CASSMVVGESSYNEQFF
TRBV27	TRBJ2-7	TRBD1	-	TGTGCCAGCAGATTCCGGGACAGAAGCTACGAGCAGTACTTC	CASRFRDRSYEQYF
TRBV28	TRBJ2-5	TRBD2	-	TGTGCCAGCAGTTTTTCGCGGGAGCTAGAAGAGACCCAGTACTTC	CASSFSRELEETQYF
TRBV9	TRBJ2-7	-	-	TGTGCCAGCAGCGTAGGTTCCGGGGACCCCTACGAGCAGTACTTC	CASSVGSGDPYEQYF
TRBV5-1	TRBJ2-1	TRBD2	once	TGCGCCAGCAGCCCTGCCACAGGCGGGAGGGCCAATGAGCAGTTCTTC	CASSPATGGRANEQFF
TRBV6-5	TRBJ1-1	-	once	TGTGCCAGCAGTAACCAGGGGCCCCACACTGAAGCTTTCTTT	CASSNQGPHTEAFF
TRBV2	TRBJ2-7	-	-	TGTGCCAGCAGAGGGACATCCTACGAGCAGTACTTC	CASRGTSYEQYF
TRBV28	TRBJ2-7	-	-	TGTGCCAGCAGTTTATCCCCGGGGACTCTTACCTACGAGCAGTACTTC	CASSLSPGTLTYEQYF
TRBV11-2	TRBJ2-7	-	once	TGTGCCAGCAGCACCGAGGGTGAGCAGTACTTC	CASSTEGEQYF
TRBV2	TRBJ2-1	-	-	TGTGCCAGCAGTGATTTACGACACGCCGATGAGCAGTTCTTC	CASSDLRHADEQFF
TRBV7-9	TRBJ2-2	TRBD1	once	TGTGCCAGCAGCATCCCACAGGGGTCAACCGGGGAGCTGTTTTTT	CASSIPQGSTGELFF
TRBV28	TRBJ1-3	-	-	TGTGCCAGCAGTTTGCGGCCGACGTTTGATGGAAACACCATATATTTT	CASSLRPTFDGNTIYF
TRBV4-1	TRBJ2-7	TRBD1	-	TGCGCCAGCAGCTTTTCCGGGACAGGGGGCTACGAGCAGTACTTC	CASSFSGTGGYEQYF
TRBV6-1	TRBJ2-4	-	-	TGTGCCAGCAGTGAACAACAGATGGGCTTCGCCAAAAACATTCAGTACTTC	CASSEQQMGFAKNIQYF
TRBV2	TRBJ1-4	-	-	TGTGCCAGCAGTGAATTTGACGGAAAACTGTTTTTT	CASSEFDGKLFF
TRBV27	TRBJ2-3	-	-	TGTGCCAGCAGTTTAATTAGTAGCACAGATACGCAGTATTTT	CASSLISSTDTQYF
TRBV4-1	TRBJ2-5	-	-	TGCGCCAGCAGCCAAGATTGGCGGGACGGATCATGGGAGACCCAGTACTTC	CASSQDWRDGSWETQYF
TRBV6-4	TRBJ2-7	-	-	TGTGCCAGCCCAATCAGGGGCCACGAGCAGTACTTC	CASPIRGHEQYF
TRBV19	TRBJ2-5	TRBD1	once	TGTGCCAGTAGTAAAGACAGGGATGAGGAGACCCAGTACTTC	CASSKDRDEETQYF